This T cell receptor (beta chain) comes out of a study of shared clonotypes between healthy human individuals. Measured with immunoSEQ multiplex PCR; TCRdb has only the in-frame clones, and not every one. Of more than 200,000 clones in the sample, approximately 65% were seen once. The CDR3 loop spans 14 amino acids. Germline-derived CDR1 and CDR2 are SQVTM and ANQGSEA. Losses at the gene ends were 7 bases for V and 6 bases for J; bases not matched to a gene: 7. The sequencing sample was made of memory CD4+ T cells sorted from blood. Subset indicated: CD45RA-negative fraction. This chain links TRBV29-1 with TRBJ2-2; TRBD2 agrees at 11 bases. The origin of this receptor is a young man in good health. The chain's CDR3 is CSGSSGRVAGELFF. The CDR3 DNA reads TGCAGCGGGAGTAGCGGGAGGGTTGCCGGGGAGCTGTTTTTT.